The 27 T cell receptor beta chains given below trace back to one sample, sequenced in a study of blood T cell repertoires in COVID-19. Profiling relied on immunoSEQ multiplex PCR, and the TCRdb table lists in-frame clones only, not all of them. The sample includes about 190,000 clones, approximately 91% seen only once; the top ten take about 6.7%. The source material was peripheral blood. All receptors come from a man in his forties with acute or convalescent COVID-19.

V gene TRBV5-5 combines with J gene TRBJ1-4; the D gene is possibly TRBD1 (5 bases). This CDR3 contains 13 residues. Trimming took off 3 bases at V and 8 bases at J, with 11 bases between the two ends. Germline assignment: CDR1 SGHKS and CDR2 YYEKEE (reference sequence). The CDR3, as DNA: TGTGCCAGCAGCTCCTGGGGGGAGGAAAAACTGTTTTTT. Translating gives CASSSWGEEKLFF.

This clone occurred once. The V call is TRBV28, the J call TRBJ2-7; 11 nucleotides align to TRBD1. V shed 7 bases and J 4 bases; nucleotides not matched to a gene: 9. The CDR3 runs 15 residues. Germline assignment: CDR1 MDHEN and CDR2 SYDVKM. The CDR3 loop is CASNAFRDRGYEQYF. The DNA of the CDR3 is TGTGCCAGCAATGCTTTTCGGGACAGGGGGTACGAGCAGTACTTC.

The chain joins TRBV9 to TRBJ1-2; D may be TRBD1 (6 bases). CDR1 and CDR2 (germline): SGDLS, YYNGEE. Trimming pared 3 bases from V and 4 bases from J, leaving 7 bases between. CDR3 size: 12 residues. The CDR3 here is CASSGRGYGYTF. The CDR3 DNA reads as TGTGCCAGCAGCGGCAGGGGCTATGGCTACACCTTC.

The V gene is TRBV12-3 or TRBV12-4, the J gene TRBJ2-7, with TRBD1 as a possible D gene (6 bases). Trimming cost V 5 bases and J 6 bases, with 14 bases left between them. The CDR3 contains 13 residues. The chain's CDR3 is CASSAETGGEQYF. The CDR3 nucleotides are TGTGCCAGCAGTGCCGAGACAGGCGGCGAGCAGTACTTC.

This sequence joins TRBV6-6 and TRBJ2-2, with TRBD1 identical over 8 bases. The CDR3 covers 16 residues. Germline V gene lookup returns CDR1 MNHNY and CDR2 SVGAGI (reference sequence). Unmatched junction bases numbered 10, after V lost 4 bases and J lost 6 bases. In nucleotides, the CDR3 is TGTGCCAGCAGTTCACTCCCTCTGACAGGGGCCGGGGAGCTGTTTTTT. Amino acids: CASSSLPLTGAGELFF.

The chain carries TRBV10-2 and TRBJ1-1; no clear D. This CDR3 is built from 13 residues. CDR1 and CDR2 from the germline V gene are WSHSY and SAAADI. With 2 bases removed from V and 1 base from J, the gap between germline ends came to 5 bases. CDR3 in DNA: TGCGCCAGCAGTGAGCAGGAGAACACTGAAGCTTTCTTT. Protein sequence: CASSEQENTEAFF.

V gene TRBV6-5 combines with J gene TRBJ1-2, with 9 bases that match TRBD1. CDR1 is MNHEY and CDR2 is SVGAGI in the germline V gene. The CDR3 extends over 14 amino acids. The trim removed 5 bases at V and 7 bases at J, leaving 8 bases unmatched. Here the CDR3 DNA reads TGTGCCAGCAGTCTTACAGGGGGCTTGGGTGGCTACACCTTC. Translated: CASSLTGGLGGYTF.

The chain has TRBV27 and TRBJ2-5; D possibly corresponds to TRBD2 (6 bases). V lost 0 bases and J 4 bases, leaving 9 bases between the germline ends. The CDR3 has 14 residues. CDR1 is MNHEY and CDR2 is SMNVEV in the germline V gene (reference sequence). The CDR3 DNA reads TGTGCCAGCAGTTTATCTCCCGGGGGAGAGACCCAGTACTTC. Translating it yields CASSLSPGGETQYF.

The count of this clone is one. The genes are TRBV19 and TRBJ2-5; 13 bases match TRBD2. This CDR3 region has 17 residues. V trimming: 4 bases; J trimming: 1 base; junction bases outside the gene matches: 6. From germline, CDR1 is LNHDA and CDR2 SQIVND (reference sequence). The CDR3 nucleotides read TGTGCCAGTAGTACCGGGGGACTAGCGGGATTCCAAGAGACCCAGTACTTC. It codes for CASSTGGLAGFQETQYF.

For the CDR3, the DNA is TGTGCCAGCAGTTTCCGGGTGGGCGGGGAGCTGTTTTTT. Its protein product is CASSFRVGGELFF. This chain links TRBV28 with TRBJ2-2, with D unresolved. This CDR3 is 13 amino acids long. Trimming shortened V by 3 bases and J by 7 bases, and 9 bases separated the two germline ends. Germline V gives CDR1 MDHEN, CDR2 SYDVKM.

The J gene is TRBJ2-1, the V gene TRBV6-6; the D is unclear. CDR1 and CDR2 (germline): MNHNY, SVGAGI (reference sequence). CDR3 length equals 17 residues. The V end lost 5 bases, the J end lost 0 bases, and 17 bases lay between the germline ends. CDR3 nucleotides: TGTGCCAGCAGTCCCGACTTTACGACCCCCTCCTACAATGAGCAGTTCTTC. Translation: CASSPDFTTPSYNEQFF.

This clone was seen just once. J is TRBJ2-1 and V is TRBV6-2 or TRBV6-3; 10 bases map to TRBD1. Trimming cost V 0 bases and J 8 bases; bases outside gene matches: 7. This CDR3 comprises 16 residues. Germline V gene sequence: CDR1 MNHEY, CDR2 SVGEGT. The DNA of the CDR3 is TGTGCCAGCAGTTACTCCCGGACAGGGGGTCGAGATGAGCAGTTCTTC. This translates into CASSYSRTGGRDEQFF.

The chain uses TRBV4-2 and TRBJ2-7; TRBD2 matches at 7 bases. The germline gives CDR1 LGHNA, CDR2 YNFKEQ. V shed 1 base and J 3 bases; nucleotides not matched to a gene: 6. The CDR3 runs 15 residues. The chain's CDR3 is CASSQVMAGVYEQYF. For the CDR3, the DNA is TGTGCCAGCAGCCAAGTGATGGCGGGGGTCTACGAGCAGTACTTC.

This chain joins TRBV11-3 and TRBJ2-7, with D unresolved. V was pared by 3 bases and J by 3 bases, with 9 bases between. The germline V gene has CDR1 SGHNT and CDR2 YENEEA. The CDR3 extends over 13 amino acids. This CDR3 is CASSFPGSYEQYF. DNA of the CDR3: TGTGCCAGCAGCTTCCCGGGTAGCTACGAGCAGTACTTC.

This clone was seen a few times. This chain joins TRBV6-6 and TRBJ2-7; no clear D gene. This CDR3 comprises 14 residues. V was cut by 2 bases and J by 2 bases, with 10 bases left in between. Germline CDR1 is MNHNY and CDR2 is SVGAGI (reference sequence). The CDR3 DNA reads as TGTGCCAGCAGTTACCGGGTGAGCACCTACGAGCAGTACTTC. It codes for CASSYRVSTYEQYF.

This chain uses TRBV2 with TRBJ2-7, with 10 bases aligning to TRBD2. Per germline, CDR1 SNHLY and CDR2 FYNNEI. The CDR3 is 15 residues long. The trim removed 1 base at V and 7 bases at J, leaving 7 bases unmatched. CDR3 coding DNA: TGTGCCAGCAGTGAAGAGCGGGGGGGCCTTAGAGAGCAGTACTTC. It translates to CASSEERGGLREQYF.

This chain connects TRBV5-1 to TRBJ2-5; TRBD1 agrees at 8 bases. Germline CDR1 is SGHRS and CDR2 is YFSETQ. The V and J ends lost 4 bases and 2 bases, in that order; junction bases with no gene match: 7. CDR3 length: 15 residues. The chain's CDR3 is CASSPGQGLQETQYF. CDR3 DNA sequence: TGCGCCAGCAGCCCCGGACAGGGACTTCAAGAGACCCAGTACTTC. Full variable domain (missing parts from reference TRBV5-1 and TRBJ2-5): KAGVTQTPRYLIKTRGQQVTLSCSPISGHRSVSWYQQTPGQGLQFLFEYFSETQRNKGNFPGRFSGRQFSNSRSEMNVSTLELGDSALYLCASSPGQGLQETQYFGPGTRLLVL.

The chain recombines TRBV27 with TRBJ1-1, with TRBD1 matching over 8 bases. V gave up 3 bases and J gave up 4 bases; unmatched junction bases: 7. Per germline, CDR1 MNHEY and CDR2 SMNVEV (reference sequence). This CDR3 region has 15 residues. This CDR3 is CASSFDRGRLTEAFF. The CDR3 bases are TGTGCCAGCAGTTTCGACAGGGGACGTCTCACTGAAGCTTTCTTT.

V is TRBV2 and J is TRBJ2-5, with D tentatively TRBD1 (6 bases). The CDR3 has 14 residues. CDR1 SNHLY and CDR2 FYNNEI come from the germline V gene. V lost 4 bases and J lost 2, with 11 bases in between. CDR3 in DNA: TGTGCCAGCAGTGGTCGGACAGTACAAGAGACCCAGTACTTC. Encoded protein: CASSGRTVQETQYF.

This sequence joins TRBV5-4 and TRBJ2-3, with 12 bases matching TRBD2. V shed 4 bases, J shed 2 bases, and the junction held 5 bases outside the gene matches. This CDR3 contains 16 residues. CDR1 and CDR2 from the germline V gene are SGHNT and YYREEE (reference sequence). The CDR3 DNA sequence: TGTGCCAGCAGCACGCTAGCGGGGGGGCCCACAGATACGCAGTATTTT. Protein sequence: CASSTLAGGPTDTQYF.

This sequence joins TRBV25-1 and TRBJ2-7; 10 nucleotides align to TRBD2. Germline V gene lookup returns CDR1 MGHDK and CDR2 SYGVNS. This CDR3 is 13 amino acids long. V trimming: 5 bases; J trimming: 7 bases; junction bases outside the gene matches: 5. CDR3 region: CASSISGGVEQYF. In nucleotides, the CDR3 is TGTGCCAGCAGTATAAGCGGGGGGGTAGAGCAGTACTTC.

The chain links TRBV3-1 (or the pseudogene TRBV3-2) to TRBJ1-2, with 7 nucleotides matching TRBD1. The CDR3 has 17 amino acids. V lost 0 bases, J lost 5 bases, and 12 bases stayed unmatched. Germline V gene sequence: CDR1 LGHDT, CDR2 YNNKEL (reference sequence). The CDR3: CASSQDPFRQGQYGYTF. CDR3 coding DNA: TGTGCCAGCAGCCAAGATCCCTTTAGACAGGGTCAATATGGCTACACCTTC.

The V gene is TRBV5-1, the J gene TRBJ2-3, with D maybe TRBD2 (7 bases). This CDR3 spans 18 amino acids. Looked up from germline, CDR1 is SGHRS and CDR2 is YFSETQ. V lost 4 bases and J 2 bases, leaving 23 bases between the germline ends. DNA for the CDR3: TGCGCCAGCAGCGTCGGATCCGGAGGGGGGGGTGCCACAGATACGCAGTATTTT. It encodes CASSVGSGGGGATDTQYF.

The chain is built from TRBV12-3 or TRBV12-4 and TRBJ2-7; D is ambiguous. The CDR3 runs to 13 residues. The ends were cut back, 1 base at V and 1 base at J, with 5 bases in the middle. The CDR3 nucleotides read TGTGCCAGCAGTTTAGTATTTTCCTACGAGCAGTACTTC. Encoded protein: CASSLVFSYEQYF.

CDR3 sequence (DNA): TGCGCCAGCAGCCAAGTGCCCGACAGGGAGTACTCACCCCTCCACTTT. Translating gives CASSQVPDREYSPLHF. The chain uses TRBV4-1 and TRBJ1-6; 7 bases map to TRBD1. Per germline, CDR1 MGHRA and CDR2 YSYEKL. J gave up 10 bases and V 1 base, and 10 bases lay outside the gene matches. The CDR3 spans 16 residues.

The chain employs TRBV5-1 and TRBJ2-3; 7 nucleotides match TRBD2. The CDR3 has 15 residues. Trimming took 3 bases from V and 2 from J; bases not matched to a gene: 6. Germline values: CDR1 SGHRS, CDR2 YFSETQ. CDR3 DNA: TGCGCCAGCAGCTCCGCCGGGGGGTACACAGATACGCAGTATTTT. Protein product: CASSSAGGYTDTQYF. The full variable domain, completed using reference TRBV5-1 and TRBJ2-3, is KAGVTQTPRYLIKTRGQQVTLSCSPISGHRSVSWYQQTPGQGLQFLFEYFSETQRNKGNFPGRFSGRQFSNSRSEMNVSTLELGDSALYLCASSSAGGYTDTQYFGPGTRLTVL.

The gene calls are TRBV6-2 or TRBV6-3 and TRBJ2-7; 9 nucleotides align to TRBD1. The ends lost 6 bases at V and 6 bases at J; junction bases unmatched: 9. The germline V gene encodes CDR1 MNHEY and CDR2 SVGEGT. CDR3 length: 14 amino acids. CDR3 in DNA: TGTGCCAGCAGCCCGGGGGGACAGGGAGGCGAGCAGTACTTC. This sequence encodes CASSPGGQGGEQYF.